This T cell receptor (beta chain) was recovered during a study of T cell responses to AZD1222 COVID-19 vaccine. Data came from immunoSEQ multiplex PCR; TCRdb stores just in-frame clones and leaves some out. The table shows about 93,000 clones, with around 91% occurring only once. The V gene end was trimmed by 1 base and the J gene end by 2 bases; junction bases not matched to a gene: 18. Per the germline V gene, CDR1 is SGHKS and CDR2 is YYEKEE (reference sequence). This CDR3 region has 20 residues. The input for sequencing was peripheral blood, taken 28 days after the second AZD1222 dose. This receptor was identified in an adult who received the AZD1222 COVID-19 vaccine. The rearrangement joins TRBV5-5 to TRBJ2-3; TRBD2 matches 8 bases. The chain's CDR3 is CASSLPRLGIASGHTDTQYF. The CDR3 DNA reads TGTGCCAGCAGCTTGCCCAGGCTTGGTATTGCTAGCGGGCACACAGATACGCAGTATTTT.